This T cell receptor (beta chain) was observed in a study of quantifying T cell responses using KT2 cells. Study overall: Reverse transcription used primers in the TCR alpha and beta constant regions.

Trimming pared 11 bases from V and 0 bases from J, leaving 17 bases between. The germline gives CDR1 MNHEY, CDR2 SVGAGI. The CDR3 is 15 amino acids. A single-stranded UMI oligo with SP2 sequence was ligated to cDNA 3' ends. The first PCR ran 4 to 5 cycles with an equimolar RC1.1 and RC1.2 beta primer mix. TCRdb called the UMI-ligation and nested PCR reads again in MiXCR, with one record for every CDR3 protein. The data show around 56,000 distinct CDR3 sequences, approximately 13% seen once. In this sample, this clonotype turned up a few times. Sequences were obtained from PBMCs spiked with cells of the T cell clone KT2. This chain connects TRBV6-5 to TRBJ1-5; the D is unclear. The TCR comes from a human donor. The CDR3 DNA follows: TGTGCCCTCAAGTGGCCGTACCATAGCAATCAGCCCCAGCATTTT. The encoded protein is CALKWPYHSNQPQHF.